Following are 24 T cell receptor beta chains from one sample sequenced in a study of cytomegalovirus exposure and HLA in healthy donors. TCRdb's copy holds only in-frame clones and misses some; the assay was immunoSEQ multiplex PCR. The sample has just over 80,000 clones, 95% to 97% seen once. Source material: PBMCs. Every receptor here comes from a woman between 18 and 29 years old in good health and CMV-seronegative.

The chain joins TRBV10-3 to TRBJ1-5; 9 nucleotides agree with TRBD1. Germline V gene sequence: CDR1 ENHRY, CDR2 SYGVKD. CDR3 size: 15 residues. Trimming cost V 6 bases and J 5 bases; bases outside gene matches: 8. In DNA, the CDR3 is TGTGCCATCAGGTCGGACAGGGGCGGGGATCAGCCCCAGCATTTT. Its translation is CAIRSDRGGDQPQHF.

The V gene is TRBV10-1, the J gene TRBJ1-2; D not resolved. This CDR3 region has 14 residues. With 0 bases removed from V and 2 bases from J, the gap between germline ends came to 7 bases. Germline CDR1 WNHNN, CDR2 SYGVQD (reference sequence). CDR3 loop: CASSESGRNYGYTF. Written as DNA, the CDR3 is TGCGCCAGCAGTGAGTCGGGCAGGAACTATGGCTACACCTTC.

This chain joins TRBV27 and TRBJ1-4, with TRBD1 matching 9 bases. CDR3 length: 13 residues. The trim removed 6 bases at V and 8 bases at J, leaving 4 bases unmatched. Germline V gene data show CDR1 as MNHEY and CDR2 as SMNVEV (reference sequence). In DNA form, the CDR3 reads TGTGCCAGCAGAGACAGGGGGAGGGAAAAACTGTTTTTT. It specifies CASRDRGREKLFF.

The V and J genes are TRBV27 and TRBJ1-2, with D unresolved. Deletions cut 7 bases from V and 1 base from J, with 13 bases between. The CDR3 covers 14 residues. Germline CDR1 is MNHEY and CDR2 is SMNVEV (reference sequence). The CDR3 spells CASKSGRINYGYTF. The CDR3 DNA sequence: TGTGCCAGCAAGTCGGGGAGGATTAACTATGGCTACACCTTC.

V gene TRBV28 combines with J gene TRBJ1-1; D might be TRBD1 (6 bases). The CDR3 runs 13 residues. Per the germline V gene, CDR1 is MDHEN and CDR2 is SYDVKM. Trimming cost V 6 bases and J 5 bases, with 13 bases left between them. The CDR3 region is CASREQGRTEAFF. The CDR3 bases are TGTGCCAGCAGGGAACAGGGTCGGACTGAAGCTTTCTTT.

The chain uses TRBV2 and TRBJ2-3, with 10 bases matching TRBD2. V gave up 3 bases and J gave up 5 bases; unmatched junction bases: 11. Per germline, CDR1 SNHLY and CDR2 FYNNEI. This CDR3 spans 17 amino acids. The chain's CDR3 is CASSDLGLAERGDTQYF. CDR3 coding DNA: TGTGCCAGCAGTGACTTAGGACTAGCGGAACGTGGAGATACGCAGTATTTT.

The chain links TRBV7-2 to TRBJ2-2; D is unclear. CDR1 and CDR2 from the germline V gene are SGHTA and FQGNSA. The CDR3 is made up of 13 amino acids. V gave up 6 bases and J gave up 8 bases, with 13 bases separating them. The CDR3 DNA is TGTGCCAGCAGATCGGTGCGGAGTGGGGAGCTGTTTTTT. It codes for CASRSVRSGELFF. Full variable domain (outside the CDR3, taken from reference TRBV7-2 and TRBJ2-2): GAGVSQSPSNKVTEKGKDVELRCDPISGHTALYWYRQSLGQGLEFLIYFQGNSAPDKSGLPSDRFSAERTGGSVSTLTIQRTQQEDSAVYLCASRSVRSGELFFGEGSRLTVL.

The J gene is TRBJ2-5, the V gene TRBV2; D might be TRBD2 (6 bases). There are 12 residues in the CDR3. With 7 bases removed from V and 5 bases from J, the gap between germline ends came to 11 bases. From germline, CDR1 is SNHLY and CDR2 FYNNEI. The CDR3 DNA sequence: TGTGCCAGCATATTTGGGGGGGAGACCCAGTACTTC. Amino acids: CASIFGGETQYF.

This clone was found once. A junction boundary mismatches the germline segment, possibly from a read error. The chain carries TRBV6-1 and TRBJ1-5, with TRBD1 matching 7 bases. CDR3 length: 14 residues. The germline CDR1 and CDR2 sequences are MNHNS and SASEGT. The CDR3 DNA sequence: TGTGCCAGCAGTGAAGTTCCCTCGGTCGGGACAGCTATTTTT. It codes for CASSEVPSVGTAIF.

This chain links TRBV30 with TRBJ2-1; 8 bases fit TRBD1. Germline CDR1 and CDR2: GTSNPN and SVGIG (reference sequence). The J segment lost 9 bases and the V segment lost 4 bases, leaving 17 bases of the junction unmatched. The CDR3 has 16 amino acids. The CDR3 DNA sequence: TGTGCCTGGAACAGGGGGTTTCGCCGATCCCTTAGTGAGCAGTTCTTC. Amino acid sequence: CAWNRGFRRSLSEQFF.

The chain carries TRBV19 and TRBJ1-2; D gene ambiguous. Germline lookup yields CDR1 LNHDA and CDR2 SQIVND (reference sequence). With 5 bases removed from V and 2 bases from J, the gap between germline ends came to 9 bases. The CDR3 is 13 amino acids. The CDR3 sequence is CASSPTGNYGYTF. The DNA for the CDR3 is TGTGCCAGTAGTCCGACGGGGAACTATGGCTACACCTTC.

V usage is TRBV27 and J usage is TRBJ2-1, with 10 bases identical to TRBD1. The CDR3 spans 15 residues. Germline V gene lookup returns CDR1 MNHEY and CDR2 SMNVEV (reference sequence). V dropped 6 bases and J dropped 5; count of bases not matched to a gene: 7. Here the CDR3 DNA reads TGTGCCAGCAGACCGGGACAGGGGTTGAACAATGAGCAGTTCTTC. Translated: CASRPGQGLNNEQFF.

CDR3: CASSILVGDTEAFF. The DNA of the CDR3 is TGTGCCAGTAGTATATTGGTCGGGGACACTGAAGCTTTCTTT. J is TRBJ1-1 and V is TRBV19, with D unclear. The V gene's germline CDR1 is LNHDA and CDR2 SQIVND (reference sequence). V lost 2 bases, J lost 3 bases, and 10 bases lay in between. The CDR3 covers 14 residues.

This clone was counted once. This rearrangement joins TRBV10-3 to TRBJ1-3; no definite D call. V was clipped by 6 bases and J by 0 bases, with 9 bases between them. The CDR3 runs 14 residues. The V gene's germline CDR1 is ENHRY and CDR2 SYGVKD. CDR3 nucleotide sequence: TGTGCCATCAGGGAGACAAACTCTGGAAACACCATATATTTT. Protein sequence: CAIRETNSGNTIYF.

CDR3 coding DNA: TGTGCCAGCAGTTACCGGGTTTTCGGCTACGAGCAGTACTTC. This encodes CASSYRVFGYEQYF. V usage is TRBV6-5 and J usage is TRBJ2-7; D is unclear. V gave up 2 bases and J gave up 3 bases, with 11 bases separating them. The CDR3 is 14 residues long. Germline CDR1 is MNHEY and CDR2 is SVGAGI.

This chain connects TRBV11-2 to TRBJ2-3, with 11 bases aligning to TRBD1. The V gene's germline CDR1 is SGHAT and CDR2 FQNNGV. The CDR3 loop spans 18 amino acids. V gave up 1 base and J gave up 2 bases; unmatched junction bases: 8. CDR3 sequence reads: CASSLAPGTGGNTDTQYF. CDR3 sequence (DNA): TGTGCCAGCAGCTTAGCCCCAGGGACAGGGGGGAACACAGATACGCAGTATTTT.

V and J are TRBV19 and TRBJ1-3; 7 nucleotides agree with TRBD1. CDR3 length equals 14 residues. Germline loops: CDR1 LNHDA, CDR2 SQIVND (reference sequence). Unmatched junction bases numbered 4, after V lost 4 bases and J lost 4 bases. This CDR3 is CASSTRQGGNTIYF. In nucleotides, the CDR3 is TGTGCCAGTAGTACCCGACAGGGAGGAAACACCATATATTTT.

The J gene is TRBJ1-5, the V gene TRBV2, with D unclear. The CDR3 consists of 13 residues. Germline CDR1 reads SNHLY; CDR2 reads FYNNEI. Trimming took 8 bases from V and 7 from J, leaving 15 bases between them. The CDR3 DNA reads TGTGCCAGCGGTAGGATGGACTCACAGCCCCAGCATTTT. Translation: CASGRMDSQPQHF.

The J gene is TRBJ2-3, the V gene TRBV19, with TRBD1 identical over 8 bases. The V and J ends lost 5 bases and 6 bases, in that order; junction bases with no gene match: 22. CDR1 is LNHDA, CDR2 SQIVND, per germline (reference sequence). The CDR3 is 19 residues long. CDR3 sequence (DNA): TGTGCCAGTAGTGGATGGACAGGGACCTACTTTTTTCCGTCCGATACGCAGTATTTT. Translating gives CASSGWTGTYFFPSDTQYF.

This chain joins TRBV5-4 and TRBJ2-3; TRBD2 agrees at 10 bases. V was clipped by 2 bases and J by 1 base; unmatched bases: 4. The CDR3 is 16 residues long. Germline V gives CDR1 SGHNT, CDR2 YYREEE (reference sequence). The CDR3 DNA is TGTGCCAGCAGCTTTCGGCTAGCGGGAGGCACAGATACGCAGTATTTT. This codes for CASSFRLAGGTDTQYF.

V gene TRBV28 combines with J gene TRBJ2-7; no definite D call. Trimming stripped 2 bases from V and 2 bases from J, with 10 bases between. The germline gives CDR1 MDHEN, CDR2 SYDVKM. CDR3 length equals 14 residues. CDR3 protein: CASSLKSLAYEQYF. The CDR3 bases are TGTGCCAGCAGTTTAAAGAGCCTAGCCTACGAGCAGTACTTC.

The chain has TRBV7-8 and TRBJ1-2; TRBD1 agrees at 8 bases. The CDR3 extends over 13 amino acids. Germline CDR1 reads SGHVS; CDR2 reads FQNEAQ. Trimming cost V 7 bases and J 2 bases; bases outside gene matches: 3. The CDR3 nucleotides are TGTGCCAGCAAGGACAGGGCAAACTATGGCTACACCTTC. It is translated as CASKDRANYGYTF.

The chain combines TRBV5-1 with TRBJ1-5; 8 bases are a match to TRBD1. The CDR3 length is 15 residues. V was pared by 0 bases and J by 8 bases, with 7 bases of the junction left unmatched. Looked up from germline, CDR1 is SGHRS and CDR2 is YFSETQ. DNA for the CDR3: TGCGCCAGCAGCTTGGGAACAGGGGGAGGGGAGCCCCAGCATTTT. Residues: CASSLGTGGGEPQHF.

The chain employs TRBV10-3 and TRBJ2-7; 7 bases map to TRBD1. Losses at the gene ends were 6 bases for V and 1 base for J; bases not matched to a gene: 6. This CDR3 is built from 14 residues. Germline V lookup: CDR1 ENHRY, CDR2 SYGVKD. CDR3 DNA: TGTGCCATCAGAACCCCGGACAGGTCCTACGAGCAGTACTTC. Protein: CAIRTPDRSYEQYF.